The rows below give T cell receptor beta chains drawn from one sample of a study of blood T cell repertoires in COVID-19. Measured with immunoSEQ multiplex PCR; TCRdb has only the in-frame clones, and not every one. Seen here are over 120,000 clones, about three quarters observed once, and the top ten hold about 2.9%. The sample was PBMCs or T cells enriched from blood (not recorded which). The receptors here all came from a woman in her 50s who had recovered from COVID-19. CDR3s include the opening cysteine and the closing phenylalanine or tryptophan. The D gene is left open where the match is weak. The listing skips clone size in some rows; elsewhere it reads once, few, many or a size class.

>.|TRBJ1-4|TRBV25-1|.
TGTGCCAGCAGTGAATTCAGGGCAGGTAATGAAAAACTGTTTTTT
CASSEFRAGNEKLFF
>.|TRBJ2-1|TRBV7-6|.
TGTGCCAGCAGCTTAGCGGGCGGGGCCAATGAGCAGTTCTTC
CASSLAGGANEQFF
>.|TRBJ2-7|TRBV10-3|TRBD1
TGTGCCATCAGTGAGTGGAACCGGGACAGAAGTTCGTACGAGCAGTACTTC
CAISEWNRDRSSYEQYF
>.|TRBJ2-1|TRBV2|TRBD2
TGTGCCAGCCTGCTTGGGACTAGCGGGATAGGTGAGCAGTTCTTC
CASLLGTSGIGEQFF
>.|TRBJ1-2|TRBV19|.
TGTGCCAGTAGTATAGCTGACGGGAACTATGGCTACACCTTC
CASSIADGNYGYTF
>.|TRBJ2-6|TRBV10-3|.
TGTGCCATCAGTGACCCAGTAGGGGCCAACGTCCTGACTTTC
CAISDPVGANVLTF
>.|TRBJ1-2|TRBV6-1|.
TGTGCCAGCAGTGAAGCGATGCGGGACTATGGCTACACCTTC
CASSEAMRDYGYTF
>.|TRBJ2-1|TRBV3-1/TRBV3-2|.
TGTGCCAGCAGCCAGACCCTAGTTGAGCAGTTCTTC
CASSQTLVEQFF
>once|TRBJ2-7|TRBV19|.
TGTGCCAGTAGTATACTCTTCGGACTTCCCTACGAGCAGTACTTC
CASSILFGLPYEQYF
>.|TRBJ1-5|TRBV5-1|.
TGCGCCAGCAGCTTGGGTTCCTCGGGGGGCGCCGGGCAGCCCCAGCATTTT
CASSLGSSGGAGQPQHF
>.|TRBJ1-2|TRBV2|.
TGTGCCAGCAGTGGGTCCGGGAACTATGGCTACACCTTC
CASSGSGNYGYTF
>.|TRBJ1-6|TRBV18|.
TGTGCCAGCTCACCAACGCGCTCCTATAATTCACCCCTCCACTTT
CASSPTRSYNSPLHF
>.|TRBJ2-1|TRBV7-9|TRBD2
TGTGCCAGCAGCTTCTGGACTAGCGGGGGGGCCAATGAGCAGTTCTTC
CASSFWTSGGANEQFF
>.|TRBJ1-2|TRBV3-1/TRBV3-2|.
TGTGCCAGCAGCCAAGAACCCCCGAGACAGCAGAACTATGGCTACACCTTC
CASSQEPPRQQNYGYTF
>.|TRBJ2-1|TRBV11-3|.
TGTGCCAGCAGCCCCGCCGGGACAACTTACAATGAGCAGTTCTTC
CASSPAGTTYNEQFF
>.|TRBJ2-1|TRBV4-2|.
TGTGCCAGCAGCCAAGTAGTCGTACCGCCCAATGAGCAGTTCTTC
CASSQVVVPPNEQFF